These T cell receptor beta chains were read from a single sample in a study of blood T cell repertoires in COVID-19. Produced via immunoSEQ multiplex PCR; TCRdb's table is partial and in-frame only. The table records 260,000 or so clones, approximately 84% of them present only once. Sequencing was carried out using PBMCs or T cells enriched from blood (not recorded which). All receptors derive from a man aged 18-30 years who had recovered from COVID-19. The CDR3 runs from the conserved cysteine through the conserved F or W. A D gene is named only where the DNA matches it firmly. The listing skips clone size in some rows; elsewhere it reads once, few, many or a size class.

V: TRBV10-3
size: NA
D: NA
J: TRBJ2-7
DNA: TGTGCCATCAGTGAGCGGGTCTTAGAGCGGGACAAACCCTACGAGCAGTACTTC
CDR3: CAISERVLERDKPYEQYF

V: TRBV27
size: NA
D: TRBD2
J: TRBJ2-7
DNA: TGTGCCAGCAAACCACTAGCGGGCTCCTACGAGCAGTACTTC
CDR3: CASKPLAGSYEQYF

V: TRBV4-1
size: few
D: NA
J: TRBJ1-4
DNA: TGCGCCAGCAGCCATGCCGGGTTTAATGAAAAACTGTTTTTT
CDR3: CASSHAGFNEKLFF

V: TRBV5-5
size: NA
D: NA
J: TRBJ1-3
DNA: TGTGCCAGCAGCCTCGGCGGGAGCTCTGGAAACACCATATATTTT
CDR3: CASSLGGSSGNTIYF

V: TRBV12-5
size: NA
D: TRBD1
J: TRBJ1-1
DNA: TGTGCTAGTGGTCCACAGGGGCGGACTGAAGCTTTCTTT
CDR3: CASGPQGRTEAFF

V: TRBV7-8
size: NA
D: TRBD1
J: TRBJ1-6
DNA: TGTGCCAGCAGCGGGGGGACAGGGGGAAATGGTTCACCCCTCCACTTT
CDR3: CASSGGTGGNGSPLHF

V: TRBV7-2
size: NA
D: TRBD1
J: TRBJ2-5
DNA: TGTGCCAGCAGCGCAGGACAGGGTGTGACCCAGTACTTC
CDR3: CASSAGQGVTQYF

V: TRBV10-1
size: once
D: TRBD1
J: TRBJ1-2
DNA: TGCGCCAGCAGTTCCGACAGGGACCTCCCCATCACCCTTCTCTATGGCTACACCTTC
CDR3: CASSSDRDLPITLLYGYTF

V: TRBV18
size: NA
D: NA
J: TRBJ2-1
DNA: TGTGCCAGCTCACCCCGGGAATGGGATGAGCAGTTCTTC
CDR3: CASSPREWDEQFF

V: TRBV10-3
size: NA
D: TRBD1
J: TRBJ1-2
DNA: TGTGCCATCAGTGGAAGACAGGGCGACTATGGCTACACCTTC
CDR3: CAISGRQGDYGYTF

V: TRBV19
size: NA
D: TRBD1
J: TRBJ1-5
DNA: TGTGCCAGTAGTATCGCAGGGCGACAGGGAGATTCGCCCCAGCATTTT
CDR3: CASSIAGRQGDSPQHF

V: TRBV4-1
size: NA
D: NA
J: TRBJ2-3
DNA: TGCGCCAGCAGCCTTCCTTCTCTCTCGACGCAGTATTTT
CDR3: CASSLPSLSTQYF

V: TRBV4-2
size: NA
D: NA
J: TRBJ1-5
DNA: TGTGCCAGCAGCCAAGGAGGAATTCCTCAGCCCCAGCATTTT
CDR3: CASSQGGIPQPQHF

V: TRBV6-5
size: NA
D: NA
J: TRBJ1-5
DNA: TGTGCCAGCGAGTTAACCAATAGCAATCAGCCCCAGCATTTT
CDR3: CASELTNSNQPQHF

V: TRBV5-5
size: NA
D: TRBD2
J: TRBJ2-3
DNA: TGTGCCAGCAGCTTGGCGGCGCGGGGGAGCACAGATACGCAGTATTTT
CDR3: CASSLAARGSTDTQYF

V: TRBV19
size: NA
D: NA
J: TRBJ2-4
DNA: TGTGCCAGTAGTATAGTAACCACCCAGGGAAACATTCAGTACTTC
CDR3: CASSIVTTQGNIQYF

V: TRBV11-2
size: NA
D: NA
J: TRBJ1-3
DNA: TGTGCCAGCAGCCCCCTAAGGGGTTCGTCTGGAAACACCATATATTTT
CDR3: CASSPLRGSSGNTIYF

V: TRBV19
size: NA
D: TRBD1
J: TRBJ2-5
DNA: TGTGCCAGTCGGGACAGGCTCGTGGAGACCCAGTACTTC
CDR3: CASRDRLVETQYF

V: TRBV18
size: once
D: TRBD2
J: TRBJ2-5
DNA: TGTGCCAGCTCACGGACTAGCGGGGTATTGGAAGAGACCCAGTACTTC
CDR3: CASSRTSGVLEETQYF

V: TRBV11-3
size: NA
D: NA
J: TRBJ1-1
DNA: TGTGCCAGCAGCCCGGACACCACGAACACTGAAGCTTTCTTT
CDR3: CASSPDTTNTEAFF

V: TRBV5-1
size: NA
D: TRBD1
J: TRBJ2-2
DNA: TGCGCCAGCAGCTTGGAAGGGACAGGGGCCGGGGAGCTGTTTTTT
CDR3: CASSLEGTGAGELFF

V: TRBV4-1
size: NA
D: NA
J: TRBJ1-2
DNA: TGCGCCAGCAGCCAAGATTGGACACCAAACTATGGCTACACCTTC
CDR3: CASSQDWTPNYGYTF

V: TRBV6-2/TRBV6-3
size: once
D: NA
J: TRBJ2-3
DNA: TGTGCCAGCAGTTACTGGAGCGCCAGCACAGATACGCAGTATTTT
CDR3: CASSYWSASTDTQYF

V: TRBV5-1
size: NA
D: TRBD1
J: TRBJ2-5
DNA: TGCGCCAGCAGCCCCGCGACAGGGGAGACGGAGACCCAGTACTTC
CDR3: CASSPATGETETQYF

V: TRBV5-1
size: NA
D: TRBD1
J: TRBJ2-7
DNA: TGCGCCAGCAGCTTGGTCCAGGGGGCAACCTACGAGCAGTACTTC
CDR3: CASSLVQGATYEQYF

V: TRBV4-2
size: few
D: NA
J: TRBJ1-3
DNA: TGTGCCAGCAGCCAAGACCCCCCCAGGGGCCACTCTGGAAACACCATATATTTT
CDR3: CASSQDPPRGHSGNTIYF

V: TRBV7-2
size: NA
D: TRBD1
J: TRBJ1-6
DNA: TGTGCCAGCAGCGAGTCGGGACAGCCCAATTCACCCCTCCACTTT
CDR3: CASSESGQPNSPLHF

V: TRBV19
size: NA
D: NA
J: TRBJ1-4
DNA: TGTGCCAGTAGTCAGGGGACGTACCCTAATGAAAAACTGTTTTTT
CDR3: CASSQGTYPNEKLFF

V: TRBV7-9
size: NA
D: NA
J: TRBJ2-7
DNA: TGTGCCAGCAGCTCATTAACGACCGGGACATACTCCTACGAGCAGTACTTC
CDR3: CASSSLTTGTYSYEQYF

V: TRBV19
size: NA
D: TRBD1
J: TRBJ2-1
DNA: TGTGCCAGTAGGCGGGACAGGATAGATGAGCAGTTCTTC
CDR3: CASRRDRIDEQFF

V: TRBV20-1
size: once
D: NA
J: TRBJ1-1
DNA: TGCAGTGCTAGTAGGAGTTCGAACACTGAAGCTTTCTTT
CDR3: CSASRSSNTEAFF

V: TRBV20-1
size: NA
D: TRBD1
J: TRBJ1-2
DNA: TGCAGTGCTAGAGGGACAGGCGGCTACACCTTC
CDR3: CSARGTGGYTF

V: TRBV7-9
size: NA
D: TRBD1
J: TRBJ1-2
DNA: TGTGCCAGCAGCTGGGACAGGCCTTATGGCTACACCTTC
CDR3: CASSWDRPYGYTF

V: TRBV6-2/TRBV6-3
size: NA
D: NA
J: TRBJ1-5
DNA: TGTGCCAGCAGTAACAGGGTTCAGCCCCAGCATTTT
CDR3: CASSNRVQPQHF

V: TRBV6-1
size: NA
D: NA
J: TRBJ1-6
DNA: TGTGCCAGCAGTGACCGGGATCTGAGCTCCTATAATTCACCCCTCCACTTT
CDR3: CASSDRDLSSYNSPLHF

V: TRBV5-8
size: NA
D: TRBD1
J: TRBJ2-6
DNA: TGTGCCAGCAGCCGGACAGGGGCCTCCTCCGGGGCCAACGTCCTGACTTTC
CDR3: CASSRTGASSGANVLTF

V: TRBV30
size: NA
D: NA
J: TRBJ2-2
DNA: TGTGCCTGGAACATAGCCGGAGGGACCGGGGAGCTGTTTTTT
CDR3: CAWNIAGGTGELFF

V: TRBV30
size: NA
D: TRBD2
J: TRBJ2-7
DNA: TGTGCCTGGAGTGTCGGGACTAGCGGGGTTTACGAGCAGTACTTC
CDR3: CAWSVGTSGVYEQYF

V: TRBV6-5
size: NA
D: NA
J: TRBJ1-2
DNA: TGTGCCAGCACCGGGAGAGGAGGGGCGGTCTATGGCTACACCTTC
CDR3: CASTGRGGAVYGYTF

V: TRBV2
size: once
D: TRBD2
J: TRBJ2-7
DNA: TGTGCCAGCAGTAGACTAGCGGGAGTATCGGACGAGCAGTACTTC
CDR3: CASSRLAGVSDEQYF

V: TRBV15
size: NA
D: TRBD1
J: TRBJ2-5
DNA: TGTGCCACCAGCGCGCGAGGACAGGGGATGGAGACCCAGTACTTC
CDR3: CATSARGQGMETQYF

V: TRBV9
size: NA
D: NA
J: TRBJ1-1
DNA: TGTGCCAGCAGCGTAAGTTCGGTTGGACTCACCTTT
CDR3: CASSVSSVGLTF

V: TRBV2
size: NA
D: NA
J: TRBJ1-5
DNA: TGTGCCAGCATGGGGCAGGGTGACCAGCCCCAGCATTTT
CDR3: CASMGQGDQPQHF

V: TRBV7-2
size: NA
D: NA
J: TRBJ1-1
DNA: TGTGCCAGCAGCTTATTCCCAGCGAAAGAAGTGAACACTGAAGCTTTCTTT
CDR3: CASSLFPAKEVNTEAFF

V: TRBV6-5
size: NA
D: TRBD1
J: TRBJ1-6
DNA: TGTGCCAGCAGTCAGGACAGGGGAGGAGGGCCCCTCCACTTT
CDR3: CASSQDRGGGPLHF

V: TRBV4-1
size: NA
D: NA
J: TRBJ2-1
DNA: TGCGCCAGCAGCCAAGCTGGAGATGAGCAGTTCTTC
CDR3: CASSQAGDEQFF

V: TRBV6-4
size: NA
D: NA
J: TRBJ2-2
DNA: TGTGCCAGCAGTCCCGGGACACCCTACACCGGGGAGCTGTTTTTT
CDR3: CASSPGTPYTGELFF

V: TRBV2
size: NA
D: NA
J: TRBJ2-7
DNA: TGTGCCAGCAGTTTAGACGCCTCGGGGGCCTACGAGCAGTACTTC
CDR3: CASSLDASGAYEQYF

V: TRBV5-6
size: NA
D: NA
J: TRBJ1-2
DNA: TGTGCCAGCAGCTTGGCCGCCATCACGAAGCGGGGCTACACCTTC
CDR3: CASSLAAITKRGYTF

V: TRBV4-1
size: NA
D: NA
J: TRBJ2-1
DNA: TGCGCCAGCAGCCAATTTCACGGGTCGGAGCAGTTCTTC
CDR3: CASSQFHGSEQFF

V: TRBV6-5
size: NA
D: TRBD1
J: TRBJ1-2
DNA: TGTGCCAGCACCGGAGACAGGGGGCTCGACTATGGCTACACCTTC
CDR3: CASTGDRGLDYGYTF

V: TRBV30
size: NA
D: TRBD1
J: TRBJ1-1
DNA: TGTGCCTCGACGACAGGGGGCTGGTGGACTGAAGCTTTCTTT
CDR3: CASTTGGWWTEAFF